The rows below give T cell receptor beta chains drawn from one sample of a study of glioma-infiltrating T cells after dendritic cell vaccination. Only in-frame clones appear in the TCRdb table, and some are missing; sequencing was by immunoSEQ multiplex PCR. This table holds under 100,000 clones, roughly 90% found once. The sample in question was blood, obtained before dendritic cell vaccination. The receptors stem from a human donor with glioblastoma. Each CDR3 is given with its conserved first and last residue.

CDR3aa | j_gene | v_gene
CASGQREQYF | TRBJ2-7 | TRBV12-5
CASSTSGRDHNEQFF | TRBJ2-1 | TRBV7-2
CASSSDREGEQYF | TRBJ2-7 | TRBV7-6
CASRPQGRYGYTF | TRBJ1-2 | TRBV6-6
CASSWTGREQFF | TRBJ2-1 | TRBV5-6
CASSLVGRLTTEAFF | TRBJ1-1 | TRBV5-6
CASSQDRPAGGFAETQYF | TRBJ2-5 | TRBV4-2
CASSQDQQGSTQQYF | TRBJ2-7 | TRBV14
CASSQGTQGNQPQHF | TRBJ1-5 | TRBV27
CASSLEGTDTQYF | TRBJ2-3 | TRBV5-1
CASSEQGVNTEAFF | TRBJ1-1 | TRBV2
CASSLVGAKSYEQYF | TRBJ2-7 | TRBV7-9
CASSTWGQGPDEQYF | TRBJ2-7 | TRBV11-2
CASSLRLARLEQYF | TRBJ2-7 | TRBV13
CASSLGDRGRTEAFF | TRBJ1-1 | TRBV7-9
CASSLGQASNGYTF | TRBJ1-2 | TRBV11-2
CSVEGGVREYQETQYF | TRBJ2-5 | TRBV29-1
CAWSGTLSGEQYF | TRBJ2-7 | TRBV30
CASSLAAQGASGEQFF | TRBJ2-1 | TRBV5-1
CASSNLQETRRYTF | TRBJ1-2 | TRBV10-2
CASSLEVGAYEQYF | TRBJ2-7 | TRBV5-1
CASSLRGGLAGRAYNEQFF | TRBJ2-1 | TRBV11-3
CAWSETVRYTF | TRBJ1-2 | TRBV30
CASSLDGSGNTIYF | TRBJ1-3 | TRBV11-2
CASSPSDFGTVSSYEQYF | TRBJ2-7 | TRBV9
CASSLRTGGAYGYTF | TRBJ1-2 | TRBV5-4
CASEVGRGYEQYF | TRBJ2-7 | TRBV30
CASSLRASGRYNEQFF | TRBJ2-1 | TRBV13
CASSSQTVSYEQYF | TRBJ2-7 | TRBV7-2
CASSKGGGAGDIQYF | TRBJ2-4 | TRBV28
CAISATGTDTQYF | TRBJ2-3 | TRBV19
CASSALAGGETQYF | TRBJ2-5 | TRBV11-3
CASSQLGVAETQYF | TRBJ2-5 | TRBV14
CASSEELGTGNEKLFF | TRBJ1-4 | TRBV6-1
CATSDGGQETQYF | TRBJ2-5 | TRBV10-3
CASSEVGGDTEAFF | TRBJ1-1 | TRBV6-1
CASSLGLQGNTIYF | TRBJ1-3 | TRBV7-8
CASSPAHENYGYTF | TRBJ1-2 | TRBV18
CASSVGLAGLYEQYF | TRBJ2-7 | TRBV25-1
CASRVPGQGYEQYF | TRBJ2-7 | TRBV5-1
CASSLAPRGRNYGYTF | TRBJ1-2 | TRBV5-1
CASSVAGEETQYF | TRBJ2-5 | TRBV9
CASSQDWREGHNEQFF | TRBJ2-1 | TRBV4-1